This TCR beta chain was obtained from a study of siplizumab effects on memory and regulatory T cells. Trimming shortened V by 6 bases and J by 1 base, and 3 bases separated the two germline ends. The CDR3 length is 11 residues. CDR1 SNHLY and CDR2 FYNNEI come from the germline V gene. As regards this clone: Antigen unknown.

This table comes from immunoSEQ multiplex PCR, and its TCRdb copy is limited to in-frame clones, with some not included. Of 120,000 or so clones detected, 92% appear once; the ten largest clones hold approximately 1.2%. Notes on the study in general: Left unconfirmed was the suppressive function of proliferating Tregs from siplizumab cultures. With siplizumab, Treg-derived clones averaged approximately 72% of mappable alloreactive CD4+ clones, versus approximately 29% in controls. Naive T cells seemed more diverse than memory cells and seemed major alloresponse contributors. Naive versus memory phenotype went unassigned for roughly 75-95% of proliferating CD4+ or CD8+ clones.

The source of this sequence is a human donor in good health. The chain employs TRBV2 and TRBJ1-1; no definite D call. The material sequenced was CD4+ T cells sorted from blood. CDR3 residues: CASRENTEAFF. Here the CDR3 DNA reads TGTGCCAGCAGGGAGAACACTGAAGCTTTCTTT.